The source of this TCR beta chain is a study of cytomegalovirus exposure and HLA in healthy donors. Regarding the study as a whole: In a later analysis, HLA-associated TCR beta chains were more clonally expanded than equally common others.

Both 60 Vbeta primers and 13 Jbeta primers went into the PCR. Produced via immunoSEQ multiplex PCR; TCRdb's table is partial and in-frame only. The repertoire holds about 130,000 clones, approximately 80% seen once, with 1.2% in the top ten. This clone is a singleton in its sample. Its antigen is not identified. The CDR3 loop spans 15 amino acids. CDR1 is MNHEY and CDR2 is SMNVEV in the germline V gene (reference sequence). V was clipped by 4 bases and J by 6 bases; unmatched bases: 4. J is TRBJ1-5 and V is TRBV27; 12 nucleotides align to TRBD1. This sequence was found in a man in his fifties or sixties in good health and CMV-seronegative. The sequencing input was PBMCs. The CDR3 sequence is CASSSGTGGFQPQHF. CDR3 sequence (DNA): TGTGCCAGCAGTTCGGGGACAGGGGGCTTTCAGCCCCAGCATTTT.